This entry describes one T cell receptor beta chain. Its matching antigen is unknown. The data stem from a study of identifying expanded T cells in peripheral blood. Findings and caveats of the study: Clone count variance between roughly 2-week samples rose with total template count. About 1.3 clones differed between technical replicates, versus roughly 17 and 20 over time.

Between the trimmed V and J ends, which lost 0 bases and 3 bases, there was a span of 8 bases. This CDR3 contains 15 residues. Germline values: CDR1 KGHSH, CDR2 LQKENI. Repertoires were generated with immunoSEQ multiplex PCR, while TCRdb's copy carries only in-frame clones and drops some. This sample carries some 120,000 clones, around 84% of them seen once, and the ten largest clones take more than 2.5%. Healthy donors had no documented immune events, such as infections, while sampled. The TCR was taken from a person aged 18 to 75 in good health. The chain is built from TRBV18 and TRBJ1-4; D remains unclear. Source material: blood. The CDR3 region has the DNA TGTGCCAGCTCACCACCGGCTCTGTCTAATGAAAAACTGTTTTTT. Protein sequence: CASSPPALSNEKLFF.